This record covers a single T cell receptor beta chain. Profiling relied on immunoSEQ multiplex PCR, and the TCRdb table lists in-frame clones only, not all of them. The table shows about 250,000 clones, with 85% to 95% occurring only once. V lost 3 bases to trimming and J lost 2 bases, with 10 bases between them. Germline V CDR1 and CDR2: SQVTM, ANQGSEA. CDR3 length: 13 residues. The data originate from a study of blood T cell repertoires in COVID-19. Study background: PBMCs, B-cell-depleted T cells, or T cells were the source of the cDNA or gDNA that made up the material.

Sequenced sample: peripheral blood. This chain uses TRBV29-1 with TRBJ1-1; D is perhaps TRBD1 (5 bases). This clonotype was obtained from a man between 25 and 39 years old with COVID-19, enrolled during active disease. The DNA of the CDR3 is TGCAGCGTTGATATGGGGACTAACACTGAAGCTTTCTTT. Amino acid sequence: CSVDMGTNTEAFF. Full variable domain (remainder filled in from reference TRBV29-1 and TRBJ1-1): SAVISQKPSRDICQRGTSLTIQCQVDSQVTMMFWYRQQPGQSLTLIATANQGSEATYESGFVIDKFPISRPNLTFSTLTVSNMSPEDSSIYLCSVDMGTNTEAFFGQGTRLTVV.